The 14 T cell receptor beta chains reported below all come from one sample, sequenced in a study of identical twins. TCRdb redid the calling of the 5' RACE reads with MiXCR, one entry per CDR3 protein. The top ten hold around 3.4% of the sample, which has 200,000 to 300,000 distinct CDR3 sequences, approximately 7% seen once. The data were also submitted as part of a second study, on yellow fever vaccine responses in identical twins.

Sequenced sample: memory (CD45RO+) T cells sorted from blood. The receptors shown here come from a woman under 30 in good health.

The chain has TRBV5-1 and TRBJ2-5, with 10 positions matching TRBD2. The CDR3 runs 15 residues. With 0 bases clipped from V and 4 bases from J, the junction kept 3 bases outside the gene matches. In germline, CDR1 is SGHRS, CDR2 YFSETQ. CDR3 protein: CASSLEAGGPETQYF. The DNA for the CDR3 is TGCGCCAGCAGCTTGGAAGCGGGGGGGCCAGAGACCCAGTACTTC.

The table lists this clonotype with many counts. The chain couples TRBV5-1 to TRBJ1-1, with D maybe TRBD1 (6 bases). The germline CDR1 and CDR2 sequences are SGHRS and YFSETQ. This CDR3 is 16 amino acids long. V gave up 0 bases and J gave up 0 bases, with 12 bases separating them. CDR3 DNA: TGCGCCAGCAGCTTGGTTCAGGGGACCATGAACACTGAAGCTTTCTTT. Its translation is CASSLVQGTMNTEAFF.

Written as DNA, the CDR3 is TGCGCCAGCAGCCAAGATGGTCAACAGCCCCAGCATTTT. Translating it yields CASSQDGQQPQHF. The chain recombines TRBV4-1 with TRBJ1-5; D is undetermined. V dropped 0 bases and J dropped 7 bases, with 7 bases sitting between them. Looked up from germline, CDR1 is MGHRA and CDR2 is YSYEKL. The CDR3 loop spans 13 amino acids.

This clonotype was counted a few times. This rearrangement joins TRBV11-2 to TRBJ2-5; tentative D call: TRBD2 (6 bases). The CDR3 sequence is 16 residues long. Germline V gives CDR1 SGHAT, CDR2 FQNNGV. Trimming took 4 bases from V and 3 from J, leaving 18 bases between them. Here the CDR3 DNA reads TGTGCCAGCAGCTCCGGAGGGCCACCGACAGAAGAGACCCAGTACTTC. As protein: CASSSGGPPTEETQYF.

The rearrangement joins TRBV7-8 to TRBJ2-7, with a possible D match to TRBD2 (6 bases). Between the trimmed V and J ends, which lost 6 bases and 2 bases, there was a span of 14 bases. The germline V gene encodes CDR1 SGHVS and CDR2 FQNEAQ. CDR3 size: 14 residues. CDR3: CASSQGTFPYEQYF. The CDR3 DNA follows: TGTGCCAGCAGTCAAGGGACTTTCCCCTACGAGCAGTACTTC.

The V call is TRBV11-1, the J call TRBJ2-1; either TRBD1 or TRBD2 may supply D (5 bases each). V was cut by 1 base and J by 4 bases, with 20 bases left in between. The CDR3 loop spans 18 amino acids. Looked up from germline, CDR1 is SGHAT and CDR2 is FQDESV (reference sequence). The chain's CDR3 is CASSLERFWGPTYNEQFF. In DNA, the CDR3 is TGTGCCAGCAGCTTAGAAAGATTTTGGGGACCAACTTACAATGAGCAGTTCTTC. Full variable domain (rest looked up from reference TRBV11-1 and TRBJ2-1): EAEVAQSPRYKITEKSQAVAFWCDPISGHATLYWYRQILGQGPELLVQFQDESVVDDSQLPKDRFSAERLKGVDSTLKIQPAELGDSAMYLCASSLERFWGPTYNEQFFGPGTRLTVL.

This CDR3 is CASSLRWGTGTSGNNEQYF. DNA for the CDR3: TGTGCCAGTAGTCTCAGGTGGGGAACAGGGACTAGCGGGAACAACGAGCAGTACTTC. V is TRBV19 and J is TRBJ2-7, with 13 nucleotides matching TRBD2. The length of the CDR3 is 19 residues. Looked up from germline, CDR1 is LNHDA and CDR2 is SQIVND (reference sequence). Trimming at V came to 5 bases and at J to 5 bases, leaving 18 bases not matched to a gene.

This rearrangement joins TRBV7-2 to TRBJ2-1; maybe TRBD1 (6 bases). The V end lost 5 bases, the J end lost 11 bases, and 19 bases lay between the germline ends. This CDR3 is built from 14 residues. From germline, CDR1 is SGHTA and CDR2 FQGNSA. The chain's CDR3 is CASSQSGGPMQQFF. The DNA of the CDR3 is TGTGCCAGCAGCCAGAGTGGGGGCCCAATGCAGCAGTTCTTC. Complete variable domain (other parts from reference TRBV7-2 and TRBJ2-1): GAGVSQSPSNKVTEKGKDVELRCDPISGHTALYWYRQSLGQGLEFLIYFQGNSAPDKSGLPSDRFSAERTGGSVSTLTIQRTQQEDSAVYLCASSQSGGPMQQFFGPGTRLTVL.

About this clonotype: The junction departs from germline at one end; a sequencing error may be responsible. For the CDR3, the DNA is TGTGCCAGCAGTGGGGACAGTCACACCGGGGAGCTATTTTTT. This translates into CASSGDSHTGELFF. The J gene is TRBJ2-2, the V gene TRBV6-2 or TRBV6-3, with 7 nucleotides matching TRBD1. Germline CDR1 MNHEY, CDR2 SVGEGT. The CDR3 is 14 amino acids.

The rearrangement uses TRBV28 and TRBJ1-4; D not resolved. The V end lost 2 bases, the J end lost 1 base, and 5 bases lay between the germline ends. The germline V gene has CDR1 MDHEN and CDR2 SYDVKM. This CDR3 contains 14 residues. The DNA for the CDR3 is TGTGCCAGCAGTTTAATCGGAACTAATGAAAAACTGTTTTTT. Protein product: CASSLIGTNEKLFF.

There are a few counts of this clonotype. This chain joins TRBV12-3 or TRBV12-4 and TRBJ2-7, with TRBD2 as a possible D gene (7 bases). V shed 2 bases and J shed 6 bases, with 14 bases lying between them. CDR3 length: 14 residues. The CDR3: CASSLFQGGGEQYF. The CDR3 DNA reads TGTGCCAGCAGTTTATTTCAGGGAGGGGGCGAGCAGTACTTC.

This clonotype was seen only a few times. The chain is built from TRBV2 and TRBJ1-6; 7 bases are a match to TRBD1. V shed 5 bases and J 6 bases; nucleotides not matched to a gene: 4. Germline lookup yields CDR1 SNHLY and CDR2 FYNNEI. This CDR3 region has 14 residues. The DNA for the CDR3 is TGTGCCAGCAGTAGGGGACAGCTTAATTCACCCCTCCACTTT. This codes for CASSRGQLNSPLHF.

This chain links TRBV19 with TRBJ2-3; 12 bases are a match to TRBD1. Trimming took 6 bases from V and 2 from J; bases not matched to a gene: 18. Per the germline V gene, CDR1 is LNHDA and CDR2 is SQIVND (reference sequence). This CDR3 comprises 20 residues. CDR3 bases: TGTGCCAGTAGCCCCTCCCTCGGGACAGGGGGCGCGAGGGCCACAGATACGCAGTATTTT. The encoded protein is CASSPSLGTGGARATDTQYF. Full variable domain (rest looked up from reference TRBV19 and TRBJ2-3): DGGITQSPKYLFRKEGQNVTLSCEQNLNHDAMYWYRQDPGQGLRLIYYSQIVNDFQKGDIAEGYSVSREKKESFPLTVTSAQKNPTAFYLCASSPSLGTGGARATDTQYFGPGTRLTVL.

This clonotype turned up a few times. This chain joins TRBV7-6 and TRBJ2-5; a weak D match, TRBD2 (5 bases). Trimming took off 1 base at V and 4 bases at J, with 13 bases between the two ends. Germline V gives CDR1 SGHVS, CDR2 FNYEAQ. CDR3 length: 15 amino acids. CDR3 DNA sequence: TGTGCCAGCAGCTTAGTAGCGTCCCTAGGAGAGACCCAGTACTTC. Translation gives CASSLVASLGETQYF.